This entry lists 12 T cell receptor beta chains sequenced from one sample in a study of blood T cell repertoires in COVID-19. The table came from immunoSEQ multiplex PCR; TCRdb's copy has only in-frame clones and leaves some out. Among about 240,000 clones, around 80% were seen once, and the ten largest hold less than 3.5%. Material: peripheral blood. The receptors come from a young woman with acute or convalescent COVID-19.

This chain links TRBV21-1 with TRBJ2-7; the table's D call of TRBD1 was not tested on the DNA. TRBV21-1 is termed a pseudogene. This CDR3 contains 18 residues. This CDR3 is CASSKDRFGTELSYEQYF. As DNA, the CDR3 is TGTGCCAGCAGCAAAGATCGATTCGGTACAGAGCTATCCTACGAGCAGTACTTC.

V is TRBV25-1 and J is TRBJ1-2, with 9 bases identical to TRBD1. Per the germline V gene, CDR1 is MGHDK and CDR2 is SYGVNS. V was clipped by 6 bases and J by 6 bases; unmatched bases: 5. The CDR3 extends over 13 amino acids. CDR3 sequence: CASSRTGENGYTF. The CDR3 region has the DNA TGTGCCAGCAGCCGGACAGGGGAAAATGGCTACACCTTC.

The V and J genes are TRBV15 and TRBJ1-6, with D hard to call. CDR3 length: 13 residues. Germline V lookup: CDR1 LNHNV, CDR2 YYDKDF (reference sequence). V lost 5 bases and J lost 7, with 9 bases in between. CDR3 DNA: TGTGCCACCAGCTCGGGGTTCAATTCACCCCTCCACTTT. Amino acid sequence: CATSSGFNSPLHF.

This clone was seen a single time. The rearrangement uses TRBV19 and TRBJ1-2; no clear D. CDR1 is LNHDA, CDR2 SQIVND, per germline (reference sequence). V lost 1 base and J lost 5, with 8 bases in between. The CDR3 runs to 13 residues. The chain's CDR3 is CASSIGSGYGYTF. In DNA form, the CDR3 reads TGTGCCAGTAGTATAGGTTCGGGTTATGGCTACACCTTC.

The chain is built from TRBV14 and TRBJ1-1, with D perhaps matching TRBD1 (6 bases). CDR1 is SGHDN and CDR2 is FVKESK in the germline V gene. Trimming shortened V by 3 bases and J by 9 bases, and 11 bases separated the two germline ends. The CDR3 consists of 12 residues. CDR3 residues: CASSQDSFKAFF. The CDR3 nucleotides are TGTGCCAGCAGCCAGGACAGCTTCAAAGCTTTCTTT.

This rearrangement joins TRBV19 to TRBJ2-5, with D possibly TRBD2 on 6 matching bases. Trimming removed 4 bases at V and 1 base at J, with 13 bases between. CDR1 is LNHDA, CDR2 SQIVND, per germline (reference sequence). This CDR3 region has 15 residues. The CDR3 spells CASSKFLAVQETQYF. CDR3 in DNA: TGTGCCAGTAGTAAGTTTTTAGCGGTCCAAGAGACCCAGTACTTC.

This clone was recorded only once. This chain connects TRBV27 to TRBJ2-2; 14 bases are a match to TRBD2. The CDR3 runs 17 residues. Germline V CDR1 and CDR2: MNHEY, SMNVEV (reference sequence). V was clipped by 5 bases and J by 0 bases; unmatched bases: 2. CDR3 DNA: TGTGCCAGCAGTGGGACTAGCGGGAGACCGAACACCGGGGAGCTGTTTTTT. Translating gives CASSGTSGRPNTGELFF.

The rearrangement uses TRBV18 and TRBJ2-7; TRBD1 agrees at 7 bases. CDR3 length: 15 residues. CDR1 KGHSH and CDR2 LQKENI come from the germline V gene. The V segment lost 3 bases and the J segment 2 bases; nucleotides outside the gene matches: 7. This CDR3 reads CASSPETGSPYEQYF. The CDR3 DNA follows: TGTGCCAGCTCACCCGAGACAGGGAGCCCCTACGAGCAGTACTTC.

This rearrangement joins TRBV12-2 to TRBJ2-2; the table's D call of TRBD2 was not tested on the DNA. TRBV12-2 is reported as a pseudogene. This CDR3 is 17 amino acids long. The CDR3 here is CASRLDSGDFNTGELFF. The CDR3 nucleotides read TGTGCAAGTCGCTTGGATAGCGGGGATTTTAACACCGGGGAGCTGTTTTTT.

This chain joins TRBV5-1 and TRBJ2-7, with 9 bases lining up with TRBD1. V lost 3 bases and J lost 2; bases outside the gene matches: 12. The germline V gene encodes CDR1 SGHRS and CDR2 YFSETQ. The CDR3 consists of 17 residues. The DNA of the CDR3 is TGCGCCAGCAGCTATCGACTTCCGGGACAGGGAGCCTACGAGCAGTACTTC. Amino acids: CASSYRLPGQGAYEQYF. Based on the CDR3 plus reference TRBV5-1 and TRBJ2-7, the full variable domain is KAGVTQTPRYLIKTRGQQVTLSCSPISGHRSVSWYQQTPGQGLQFLFEYFSETQRNKGNFPGRFSGRQFSNSRSEMNVSTLELGDSALYLCASSYRLPGQGAYEQYFGPGTRLTVT.

The chain carries TRBV12-3 or TRBV12-4 and TRBJ2-7; 8 bases map to TRBD2. CDR3 size: 13 residues. Germline trimming cut 6 bases from V and 3 bases from J; bases unmatched to any gene: 4. DNA for the CDR3: TGTGCCAGCAGCCTCACTAGCGGCTACGAGCAGTACTTC. Its translation is CASSLTSGYEQYF.

The chain carries TRBV29-1 and TRBJ2-2; D might be TRBD1 (6 bases). V was clipped by 3 bases and J by 1 base, with 6 bases between them. The germline V gene has CDR1 SQVTM and CDR2 ANQGSEA. The CDR3 loop spans 13 amino acids. CDR3 region: CSVEGQNTGELFF. For the CDR3, the DNA is TGCAGCGTTGAGGGACAGAACACCGGGGAGCTGTTTTTT.